The 25 T cell receptor beta chains below were found in one sample sequenced in a study of cytomegalovirus exposure and HLA in healthy donors. PCR was performed using 60 Vbeta and 13 Jbeta primers. Here immunoSEQ multiplex PCR was the method, and the copy in TCRdb shows in-frame clones only, minus some. The sample has 180,000 or so clones, 80% to 90% seen once. The specimen sequenced was PBMCs. The source of these receptors is a man younger than 35 in good health and CMV-seropositive.

CDR3 in amino acids: CASSEGGQGASGYTF. In DNA, the CDR3 is TGTGCCAGCAGTGAAGGGGGACAGGGGGCTTCTGGCTACACCTTC. This sequence joins TRBV6-1 and TRBJ1-2, with TRBD1 matching 12 bases. The CDR3 consists of 15 residues. V lost 1 base to trimming and J lost 7 bases; unmatched junction nucleotides: 4. Germline assignment: CDR1 MNHNS and CDR2 SASEGT.

J is TRBJ1-6 and V is TRBV19, with TRBD1 as a possible D gene (6 bases). In germline, CDR1 is LNHDA, CDR2 SQIVND (reference sequence). V lost 4 bases and J 11 bases, leaving 15 bases between the germline ends. The CDR3 contains 14 residues. The CDR3 reads CASSTGLQGTPLHF. CDR3 DNA sequence: TGTGCCAGTAGTACCGGCCTCCAGGGGACACCCCTCCACTTT.

The V call is TRBV30, the J call TRBJ1-6; weak D call: TRBD1 (6 bases). This CDR3 comprises 15 residues. V dropped 0 bases and J dropped 13 bases, with 19 bases sitting between them. Germline CDR1 GTSNPN, CDR2 SVGIG (reference sequence). CDR3 region: CAWSVRDKSLTPLHF. The DNA for the CDR3 is TGTGCCTGGAGTGTACGGGACAAATCCCTCACGCCCCTCCACTTT. The full variable domain, completed using reference TRBV30 and TRBJ1-6, is SQTIHQWPATLVQPVGSPLSLECTVEGTSNPNLYWYRQAAGRGLQLLFYSVGIGQISSEVPQNLSASRPQDRQFILSSKKLLLSDSGFYLCAWSVRDKSLTPLHFGNGTRLTVT.

The chain has TRBV10-3 and TRBJ2-5; D is possibly TRBD1 (5 bases). The CDR3 totals 15 residues. Trimming took 0 bases from V and 2 from J, leaving 10 bases between them. Germline CDR1 and CDR2: ENHRY and SYGVKD. The CDR3 DNA is TGTGCCATCAGTGAGTCTCGACAGATTCAAGAGACCCAGTACTTC. This translates into CAISESRQIQETQYF.

The V call is TRBV27, the J call TRBJ1-6; perhaps TRBD1 as D (5 bases). The ends were cut back, 5 bases at V and 9 bases at J, with 11 bases in the middle. Germline lookup yields CDR1 MNHEY and CDR2 SMNVEV (reference sequence). The CDR3 is 13 residues long. The CDR3 DNA is TGTGCCAGCAGTCCCTTGGGGCCTTCACCCCTCCACTTT. It encodes CASSPLGPSPLHF.

A few counts support this clone. The chain couples TRBV2 to TRBJ1-1, with TRBD1 matching over 7 bases. The ends lost 4 bases at V and 0 bases at J; junction bases unmatched: 2. Germline V lookup: CDR1 SNHLY, CDR2 FYNNEI. This CDR3 has 14 residues. The DNA of the CDR3 is TGTGCCAGCAGTGTGGGACAGTTGAACACTGAAGCTTTCTTT. Amino acids: CASSVGQLNTEAFF.

V gene TRBV30 combines with J gene TRBJ2-7; tentatively, D is TRBD2 (6 bases). Germline V gene lookup returns CDR1 GTSNPN and CDR2 SVGIG (reference sequence). V was cut by 4 bases and J by 3 bases, with 16 bases left in between. The CDR3 covers 14 residues. The CDR3: CAWTRAGLIYEQYF. The CDR3 nucleotides read TGTGCCTGGACTCGGGCGGGACTTATCTACGAGCAGTACTTC.

This clone was found once. The rearrangement links TRBV29-1 to TRBJ2-3; D might be TRBD1 (6 bases). Trimming left V 5 bases short and J 0 bases short, with 15 bases between. Per germline, CDR1 SQVTM and CDR2 ANQGSEA. The CDR3 length is 15 residues. The CDR3: CSVLGQRTSTDTQYF. The CDR3, as DNA: TGCAGCGTTTTAGGACAGAGAACTAGCACAGATACGCAGTATTTT.

Points on this clone: The germline gene is not matched at one end of the junction; a read error may be the cause. This rearrangement joins TRBV2 to TRBJ2-2; TRBD1 aligns across 9 bases. From germline, CDR1 is SNHLY and CDR2 FYNNEI. The CDR3 has 12 amino acids. CDR3 in DNA: TGTGCCAGCAGTGAAAGACAGGGGGGGCTGTTTTTT. This sequence encodes CASSERQGGLFF.

The rearrangement joins TRBV4-2 to TRBJ2-1; 9 nucleotides match TRBD2. The ends lost 5 bases at V and 3 bases at J; junction bases unmatched: 5. The CDR3 consists of 15 residues. From germline, CDR1 is LGHNA and CDR2 YNFKEQ. CDR3 nucleotide sequence: TGTGCCAGCAGCTCGAGCGGGGGGATCTACAATGAGCAGTTCTTC. Residues: CASSSSGGIYNEQFF.

The chain recombines TRBV9 with TRBJ2-1, with D maybe TRBD1 (5 bases). Per the germline V gene, CDR1 is SGDLS and CDR2 is YYNGEE. The CDR3 length is 13 residues. V lost 0 bases, J lost 8 bases, and 9 bases lay in between. The CDR3 loop is CASSVDPRDEQFF. The CDR3 region has the DNA TGTGCCAGCAGCGTAGATCCCAGGGATGAGCAGTTCTTC.

In regard to this clone: Different DNA sequences within this sample yield the same CDR3. The chain is built from TRBV6-6 and TRBJ1-5; possibly TRBD1 for D (6 bases). Germline V gene sequence: CDR1 MNHNY, CDR2 SVGAGI (reference sequence). With 10 bases removed from V and 2 bases from J, the gap between germline ends came to 12 bases. There are 13 residues in the CDR3. Here the CDR3 DNA reads TGTGCCACTAAACCAGGGGGCAATCAGCCCCAGCATTTT. It codes for CATKPGGNQPQHF.

The rearrangement uses TRBV2 and TRBJ2-3, with 9 bases that match TRBD2. The CDR3 has 14 residues. Germline V lookup: CDR1 SNHLY, CDR2 FYNNEI. V lost 6 bases and J lost 7; bases outside the gene matches: 8. The DNA for the CDR3 is TGTGCCAGCAGCGCCAATAGCGGGGGTAATACGCAGTATTTT. This translates into CASSANSGGNTQYF.

The rearrangement uses TRBV11-2 and TRBJ2-1; TRBD1 is a possible D gene (5 bases). The V gene lost 5 bases and the J gene lost 0 bases, with 8 bases spanning the gap. The CDR3 spans 14 residues. The germline V gene has CDR1 SGHAT and CDR2 FQNNGV. The CDR3 here is CASSGANSYNEQFF. The CDR3 DNA follows: TGTGCCAGCAGCGGGGCAAACTCCTACAATGAGCAGTTCTTC. Full variable domain (missing parts from reference TRBV11-2 and TRBJ2-1): EAGVAQSPRYKIIEKRQSVAFWCNPISGHATLYWYQQILGQGPKLLIQFQNNGVVDDSQLPKDRFSAERLKGVDSTLKIQPAKLEDSAVYLCASSGANSYNEQFFGPGTRLTVL.

The CDR3 spells CASSPPSVRVAGVYEQYF. The DNA of the CDR3 is TGTGCCAGCAGTCCACCGTCCGTACGCGTAGCGGGGGTATACGAGCAGTACTTC. V and J are TRBV27 and TRBJ2-7; 9 nucleotides agree with TRBD2. Per the germline V gene, CDR1 is MNHEY and CDR2 is SMNVEV (reference sequence). Trimming took 5 bases from V and 4 from J; bases not matched to a gene: 18. This CDR3 spans 18 amino acids.

This clone was counted once. The chain has TRBV4-2 and TRBJ2-5, with TRBD1 identical over 7 bases. Matching the DNA end better, TRBJ2-7 makes the J call doubtful. The CDR3 sequence is 14 residues long. CDR1 LGHNA and CDR2 YNFKEQ come from the germline V gene. The CDR3 loop is CASSQVGRGNEQYF. The CDR3 region has the DNA TGTGCCAGCAGCCAAGTTGGCAGGGGGAACGAGCAGTACTTC.

This rearrangement joins TRBV27 to TRBJ2-1; 9 bases are shared with TRBD1. The ends lost 4 bases at V and 4 bases at J; junction bases unmatched: 2. Germline assignment: CDR1 MNHEY and CDR2 SMNVEV (reference sequence). The CDR3 totals 14 residues. This CDR3 is CASSWDREYNEQFF. CDR3 coding DNA: TGTGCCAGCAGTTGGGACAGGGAATACAATGAGCAGTTCTTC.

The gene calls are TRBV5-6 and TRBJ1-2, with TRBD1 as a possible D gene (6 bases). The CDR3 is 15 amino acids. V gave up 6 bases and J gave up 6 bases, with 21 bases separating them. Germline lookup yields CDR1 SGHDT and CDR2 YYEEEE. CDR3 sequence: CASNPPQGRSHGYTF. The CDR3 DNA sequence: TGTGCCAGCAACCCCCCACAGGGCCGAAGTCATGGCTACACCTTC.

This clone has more than one count but fewer than ten. The chain employs TRBV14 and TRBJ1-1; D uncertain. Germline CDR1 and CDR2: SGHDN and FVKESK. The length of the CDR3 is 14 residues. The V end lost 0 bases, the J end lost 4 bases, and 9 bases lay between the germline ends. This chain's CDR3 is CASSQDLYITEAFF. The CDR3 nucleotides are TGTGCCAGCAGCCAAGATCTTTATATCACTGAAGCTTTCTTT.

The rearrangement joins TRBV4-1 to TRBJ2-7; 8 bases map to TRBD1. This CDR3 comprises 15 residues. The germline V gene has CDR1 MGHRA and CDR2 YSYEKL. With V trimmed by 1 base and J by 7 bases, 9 bases remained unmatched. In nucleotides, the CDR3 is TGCGCCAGCAGCCAAGTGGGGACAGGATCTGGTGAGCAGTACTTC. Its protein is CASSQVGTGSGEQYF.

The chain joins TRBV7-2 to TRBJ1-1, with 7 bases aligning to TRBD1. With V trimmed by 5 bases and J by 1 base, 4 bases remained unmatched. This CDR3 spans 14 amino acids. Germline assignment: CDR1 SGHTA and CDR2 FQGNSA. CDR3 residues: CASSLRTGNTEAFF. The CDR3 DNA sequence: TGTGCCAGCAGCCTCCGGACAGGGAACACTGAAGCTTTCTTT.

This chain connects TRBV6-4 to TRBJ1-2; 9 positions match TRBD1. The germline gives CDR1 MRHNA, CDR2 SNTAGT. The CDR3 extends over 15 amino acids. V lost 4 bases and J lost 4; bases outside the gene matches: 7. CDR3 coding DNA: TGTGCCAGCAGTGCCACCGGGACAGGGTCCTATGGCTACACCTTC. Protein sequence: CASSATGTGSYGYTF.

This clone is a singleton in its sample. The CDR3 spells CAWETGGSGEQYF. CDR3 sequence (DNA): TGTGCCTGGGAGACAGGGGGGAGTGGCGAGCAGTACTTC. The V call is TRBV30, the J call TRBJ2-5; 9 bases line up with TRBD1. The DNA end is more similar to TRBJ2-7, so the J call may be wrong. This CDR3 is 13 amino acids long. Germline V gene lookup returns CDR1 GTSNPN and CDR2 SVGIG (reference sequence).

The CDR3 spells CASSTPTRDRENTGELFF. CDR3 DNA sequence: TGTGCCAGTAGTACCCCGACCCGGGACAGGGAGAACACCGGGGAGCTGTTTTTT. The rearrangement uses TRBV19 and TRBJ2-2; 9 positions agree with TRBD1. There are 18 residues in the CDR3. Germline V gene sequence: CDR1 LNHDA, CDR2 SQIVND (reference sequence). The trim removed 4 bases at V and 1 base at J, leaving 10 bases unmatched.

The V and J genes are TRBV5-4 and TRBJ2-2, with 13 bases aligning to TRBD2. Germline CDR1 and CDR2: SGHNT and YYREEE (reference sequence). V was pared by 3 bases and J by 7 bases, with 3 bases of the junction left unmatched. This CDR3 contains 15 residues. CDR3 bases: TGTGCCAGCAGCTCGGGACTAGCGGGGATCGGGGAGCTGTTTTTT. This codes for CASSSGLAGIGELFF.